This TCR beta chain was observed in a study of T cells in Graves' hyperthyroidism and ophthalmopathy. This clonotype has only a few counts. Its matching antigen is unknown. Relative to the germline gene, one junction end is altered; a read error may explain this. General study findings and limits: Onset of ophthalmopathy came a median 6.5 months after the model predicted it. Blood also showed most of the thyroid clonotypes that were expanded above 0.001.

This CDR3 is built from 13 residues. Germline CDR1 is SSHAT and CDR2 is FNYEAQ (reference sequence). RNA transcripts served as the template for amplifying TCR beta CDR3 regions. An initial round of RT-PCR targeting the TCR CDR3 relied on the HTBI primer set. TCRdb re-called the multiplex PCR reads with MiXCR, one entry per CDR3 protein. The data show more than 500,000 distinct CDR3 sequences, under 60% seen once. Material: peripheral blood or thyroid tissue (not recorded which). V and J are TRBV7-7 and TRBJ2-1, with D perhaps matching TRBD2 (5 bases). This sequence was found in an adult woman with Graves' disease, either hyperthyroidism or ophthalmopathy (not recorded which). CDR3 sequence: CASSLVTGSEQFF. CDR3 sequence (DNA): TGTGCTAGCAGCTTAGTGACGGGATCTGAGCAGTTCTTC.